This T cell receptor (beta chain) was observed in a study of CD8 T cells in Susac syndrome. About the study: Of the sequenced Susac syndrome patients, six had active disease and fewer than ten were in remission.

Trimming cost V 7 bases and J 6 bases, with 21 bases left between them. Germline CDR1 is MNHEY and CDR2 is SMNVEV (reference sequence). This CDR3 contains 16 residues. With random hexamers, 0.5 to 1 ug RNA was reverse transcribed. MiXCR, run by TCRdb on the immunoSEQ multiplex PCR reads, gives a single entry per CDR3 protein. The table records roughly 110,000 distinct CDR3 sequences, approximately 93% of them present only once. Material for sequencing was CD8+ T cells from PBMCs. V usage is TRBV27 and J usage is TRBJ2-2; possible D gene TRBD2, 5 bases. The sequence was obtained from a human donor with Susac syndrome. CDR3 in DNA: TGTGCCAGCACCTCCGCGTCGAGGGTAGGCGCCGGGGAGCTGTTTTTT. Its protein is CASTSASRVGAGELFF.